The next 27 T cell receptor beta chains were all read from a single sample in a study of T cell responses to AZD1222 COVID-19 vaccine. The data were produced by immunoSEQ multiplex PCR, yet TCRdb's version contains in-frame clones alone and is incomplete. The sample yields 130,000 or so clones, 89% seen once. This sample comprised peripheral blood, obtained on day 0 of AZD1222 vaccination. The receptors shown here come from an adult in good health.

The chain links TRBV5-5 to TRBJ1-3, with D perhaps matching TRBD1 (6 bases). V was clipped by 1 base and J by 2 bases, with 16 bases between them. The CDR3 is made up of 17 amino acids. CDR1 is SGHKS and CDR2 is YYEKEE in the germline V gene (reference sequence). CDR3 nucleotide sequence: TGTGCCAGCAGCTTGAGTCCCAGGGGCGAGGCTGGAAACACCATATATTTT. Protein sequence: CASSLSPRGEAGNTIYF.

CDR3 nucleotide sequence: TGTGCCTGGAGCAGGGGAGGCGGGGGAAACACCGGGGAGCTGTTTTTT. Protein sequence: CAWSRGGGGNTGELFF. This chain joins TRBV30 and TRBJ2-2; possible D gene TRBD2, 7 bases. Trimming left V 3 bases short and J 2 bases short, with 16 bases between. CDR1 is GTSNPN, CDR2 SVGIG, per germline (reference sequence). The CDR3 runs to 16 residues.

The chain is built from TRBV1 and TRBJ1-2; TRBD1 is the table's D call, not checked against the DNA. TRBV1 is classified as a pseudogene. This CDR3 comprises 14 residues. CDR3 loop: CTSSPAGDLYGYTF. In nucleotides, the CDR3 is TGCACCAGCAGCCCGGCAGGTGATTTATATGGCTACACCTTC.

The chain links TRBV30 to TRBJ1-2; 7 nucleotides match TRBD1. V gave up 4 bases and J gave up 8 bases; unmatched junction bases: 10. Germline CDR1 and CDR2: GTSNPN and SVGIG (reference sequence). The CDR3 is made up of 13 amino acids. The CDR3 here is CAWTGTVRRGYTF. The CDR3 DNA sequence: TGTGCCTGGACCGGGACAGTTAGGAGGGGCTACACCTTC.

CDR3 sequence: CASRGNHSNQPQHF. As DNA, the CDR3 is TGTGCCAGTAGGGGGAACCATAGCAATCAGCCCCAGCATTTT. The chain has TRBV19 and TRBJ1-5; D uncertain. The CDR3 contains 14 residues. V gave up 6 bases and J gave up 0 bases, with 9 bases separating them. The germline CDR1 and CDR2 sequences are LNHDA and SQIVND (reference sequence). The complete variable domain, with remaining parts taken from reference TRBV19 and TRBJ1-5, reads DGGITQSPKYLFRKEGQNVTLSCEQNLNHDAMYWYRQDPGQGLRLIYYSQIVNDFQKGDIAEGYSVSREKKESFPLTVTSAQKNPTAFYLCASRGNHSNQPQHFGDGTRLSIL.

This clone turned up a few times. The chain combines TRBV7-7 with TRBJ2-7; D possibly matches TRBD1 or TRBD2 (5 bases each). The germline V gene encodes CDR1 SSHAT and CDR2 FNYEAQ (reference sequence). The CDR3 spans 14 residues. The ends were cut back, 2 bases at V and 2 bases at J, with 10 bases in the middle. Written as DNA, the CDR3 is TGTGCCAGCAGCTTACGGGTGGGGGCCTACGAGCAGTACTTC. Translating it yields CASSLRVGAYEQYF.

The chain employs TRBV4-1 and TRBJ2-1, with D perhaps TRBD2 (7 bases). The CDR3 consists of 15 residues. V was clipped by 4 bases and J by 3 bases, with 13 bases between them. Looked up from germline, CDR1 is MGHRA and CDR2 is YSYEKL. The DNA of the CDR3 is TGCGCCAGCAGCCGGGGGGGCTTTTTCTACAATGAGCAGTTCTTC. Its translation is CASSRGGFFYNEQFF.

The J gene is TRBJ1-4, the V gene TRBV11-2; D gene unclear. The germline CDR1 and CDR2 sequences are SGHAT and FQNNGV. The CDR3 has 13 amino acids. V was pared by 4 bases and J by 5 bases, with 8 bases between. The CDR3 spells CASSWQGNEKLFF. The CDR3 DNA is TGTGCCAGCAGCTGGCAAGGGAATGAAAAACTGTTTTTT.

The chain is built from TRBV7-8 and TRBJ1-6; no clear D. Trimming took off 6 bases at V and 5 bases at J, with 35 bases between the two ends. The CDR3 is 22 amino acids. Germline CDR1 SGHVS, CDR2 FQNEAQ. The CDR3 DNA sequence: TGTGCCAGCAGATTGACCGGGCCCATTAACCGGGCCACACGTAAAGATAATTCACCCCTCCACTTT. Translated, it gives CASRLTGPINRATRKDNSPLHF.

The chain links TRBV7-3 to TRBJ1-1; possible D gene TRBD1, 5 bases. Germline CDR1 is SGHTA and CDR2 is FQGTGA. The V and J ends lost 5 bases and 8 bases respectively, with 15 bases between them. This CDR3 is built from 13 residues. In DNA, the CDR3 is TGTGCCAGCAGCAGCGGACGGGACCGAGAAGCTTTCTTT. Its protein product is CASSSGRDREAFF.

V usage is TRBV4-1 and J usage is TRBJ1-3; D might be TRBD1 (6 bases). The germline V and J ends were trimmed by 2 bases and 8 bases, with 16 bases remaining between them. The CDR3 sequence is 15 residues long. Germline-derived CDR1 and CDR2 are MGHRA and YSYEKL. The CDR3 sequence: CASSQSDRFLDTIYF. The CDR3 DNA reads TGCGCCAGCAGCCAATCGGACAGATTTTTGGACACCATATATTTT.

This clone has a single count. The chain joins TRBV9 to TRBJ1-4; TRBD1 matches 7 bases. Germline lookup yields CDR1 SGDLS and CDR2 YYNGEE. The V segment lost 3 bases and the J segment 1 base; nucleotides outside the gene matches: 3. The length of the CDR3 is 15 residues. The CDR3 sequence is CASSATGRTNEKLFF. In DNA form, the CDR3 reads TGTGCCAGCAGCGCGACAGGGAGAACTAATGAAAAACTGTTTTTT.

As DNA, the CDR3 is TGTGCCAGCAGCTTAGTGGTTGAACGGCACTCCTACGAGCAGTACTTC. Its protein product is CASSLVVERHSYEQYF. The chain is built from TRBV7-9 and TRBJ2-7, with no clear D. This CDR3 spans 16 amino acids. Trimming cost V 1 base and J 0 bases, with 13 bases left between them. Germline V gene data show CDR1 as SEHNR and CDR2 as FQNEAQ (reference sequence).

This clone was observed a single time. The chain combines TRBV27 with TRBJ1-2; no reliable D call. With 2 bases removed from V and 8 bases from J, the gap between germline ends came to 9 bases. Germline CDR1 is MNHEY and CDR2 is SMNVEV (reference sequence). The CDR3 covers 12 residues. The CDR3 loop reads CASSLDRRGYTF. DNA for the CDR3: TGTGCCAGCAGTTTAGATAGGAGGGGCTACACCTTC.

This sequence joins TRBV20-1 and TRBJ2-7, with D possibly being TRBD1 or TRBD2 (6 bases each). The germline CDR1 and CDR2 sequences are DFQATT and SNEGSKA (reference sequence). The CDR3 covers 15 residues. V shed 3 bases and J shed 3 bases, with 18 bases lying between them. This CDR3 is CSASLGGGQFYEQYF. The CDR3 DNA is TGCAGTGCTAGTTTAGGTGGGGGGCAATTCTACGAGCAGTACTTC.

The chain uses TRBV6-1 and TRBJ1-1, with D uncertain. Trimming left V 3 bases short and J 4 bases short, with 12 bases between. Per the germline V gene, CDR1 is MNHNS and CDR2 is SASEGT. The CDR3 length is 14 residues. CDR3 residues: CASSDPRESTEAFF. In nucleotides, the CDR3 is TGTGCCAGCAGTGACCCCAGAGAGAGCACTGAAGCTTTCTTT.

CDR3 DNA: TGTGCCTGGAGTCCCGGGGATAACTATGGCTACACCTTC. This sequence encodes CAWSPGDNYGYTF. The genes are TRBV30 and TRBJ1-2; D call uncertain. CDR1 is GTSNPN, CDR2 SVGIG, per germline (reference sequence). The CDR3 extends over 13 amino acids. Trimming took 2 bases from V and 1 from J, leaving 8 bases between them.

The chain links TRBV28 to TRBJ1-6; 9 bases fit TRBD1. The trim removed 6 bases at V and 9 bases at J, leaving 6 bases unmatched. CDR1 and CDR2 from the germline V gene are MDHEN and SYDVKM. CDR3 size: 14 residues. Here the CDR3 DNA reads TGTGCCAGCAGCCCCGGGACAGGGAGTTCACCCCTCCACTTT. It codes for CASSPGTGSSPLHF.

The V and J genes are TRBV5-4 and TRBJ1-1; no definite D call. The germline gives CDR1 SGHNT, CDR2 YYREEE (reference sequence). This CDR3 has 13 residues. Trimming cost V 3 bases and J 11 bases, with 17 bases left between them. The CDR3 DNA reads as TGTGCCAGCAGCTCGAGGTATGAAGGGTTGGCTTTCTTT. The encoded protein is CASSSRYEGLAFF.

This chain connects TRBV5-1 to TRBJ1-1; 7 positions match TRBD1. The ends lost 5 bases at V and 0 bases at J; junction bases unmatched: 7. The CDR3 extends over 15 amino acids. Germline V gives CDR1 SGHRS, CDR2 YFSETQ. CDR3 nucleotide sequence: TGCGCCAGCAGTCGGGAGGGACAGATGAACACTGAAGCTTTCTTT. Translation: CASSREGQMNTEAFF.

The J gene is TRBJ2-2, the V gene TRBV3-1 (or the pseudogene TRBV3-2), with a weak D call TRBD2 (7 bases). The V gene lost 2 bases and the J gene lost 7 bases, with 11 bases spanning the gap. Germline V gene data show CDR1 as LGHDT and CDR2 as YNNKEL (reference sequence). The CDR3 has 14 residues. The CDR3 loop is CASSQFGGRGELFF. The CDR3 nucleotides read TGTGCCAGCAGCCAATTCGGGGGGCGCGGGGAGCTGTTTTTT.

The V and J genes are TRBV3-1 (or the pseudogene TRBV3-2) and TRBJ2-1; 8 nucleotides align to TRBD2. Germline trimming cut 4 bases from V and 0 bases from J; bases unmatched to any gene: 17. CDR1 and CDR2 (germline): LGHDT, YNNKEL (reference sequence). This CDR3 comprises 20 residues. CDR3 in DNA: TGTGCCAGCAGCCCCCACGGGGGGTCTGGCGGGGGGCTCTCCTACAATGAGCAGTTCTTC. Its translation: CASSPHGGSGGGLSYNEQFF.

This clone was counted once. Here the CDR3 reads CASSPDADQPQHF. CDR3 in DNA: TGTGCCAGCTCACCAGATGCAGATCAGCCCCAGCATTTT. This rearrangement joins TRBV18 to TRBJ1-5; no definite D call. The CDR3 has 13 amino acids. Germline values: CDR1 KGHSH, CDR2 LQKENI. The V end lost 2 bases, the J end lost 5 bases, and 7 bases lay between the germline ends.

The rearrangement links TRBV9 to TRBJ2-1; TRBD2 matches 10 bases. The CDR3 is 17 residues long. From germline, CDR1 is SGDLS and CDR2 YYNGEE. J lost 7 bases, V lost 3 bases, and 13 bases had no gene match. The CDR3 loop reads CASSAVTAGGLGNEQFF. CDR3 nucleotide sequence: TGTGCCAGCAGCGCAGTGACAGCGGGGGGGCTGGGGAATGAGCAGTTCTTC.

V and J are TRBV7-2 and TRBJ1-6; 7 bases align to TRBD1. This CDR3 contains 13 residues. Germline assignment: CDR1 SGHTA and CDR2 FQGNSA. Unmatched junction bases numbered 6, after V lost 5 bases and J lost 11 bases. This chain's CDR3 is CASSNSGGTPLHF. The CDR3 DNA reads TGTGCCAGCAGCAACTCAGGGGGGACACCCCTCCACTTT.

The rearrangement joins TRBV18 to TRBJ2-3; D uncertain. Germline V gene sequence: CDR1 KGHSH, CDR2 LQKENI. The CDR3 consists of 14 residues. V dropped 2 bases and J dropped 0 bases, with 6 bases sitting between them. The chain's CDR3 is CASSPGTSTDTQYF. The CDR3 DNA is TGTGCCAGCTCACCAGGCACGAGCACAGATACGCAGTATTTT. The full variable domain, completed using reference TRBV18 and TRBJ2-3, is NAGVMQNPRHLVRRRGQEARLRCSPMKGHSHVYWYRQLPEEGLKFMVYLQKENIIDESGMPKERFSAEFPKEGPSILRIQQVVRGDSAAYFCASSPGTSTDTQYFGPGTRLTVL.

The rearrangement uses TRBV7-9 and TRBJ2-7; D is unresolved. V lost 5 bases to trimming and J lost 2 bases, with 7 bases between them. The germline CDR1 and CDR2 sequences are SEHNR and FQNEAQ (reference sequence). This CDR3 contains 12 residues. DNA of the CDR3: TGTGCCAGCAGCCTAACCACCTACGAGCAGTACTTC. This encodes CASSLTTYEQYF.